The sequence of this T cell receptor (beta chain) was determined in a study of CD8 T cells in ankylosing spondylitis. TCRdb analysed the 5' RACE reads with MiXCR anew, one entry per CDR3 protein. This sample has under 250,000 distinct CDR3 sequences, with more than 9% found just once. This clonotype was observed many times. Its antigen is not known. The germline gives CDR1 MDHEN, CDR2 SYDVKM. The CDR3 is 17 residues long. V lost 4 bases, J lost 0 bases, and 9 bases stayed unmatched. Study outcomes and limitations: In the blood and synovial fluid of reactive arthritis, some motif variants had been previously reported. Seemingly characteristic of ankylosing spondylitis blood was a TCR beta motif consisting of eight highly homologous variants.

This sequence was found in a male donor with ankylosing spondylitis or in good health (not recorded which). Material: blood, either unsorted or a sorted T cell fraction (not recorded which). The chain combines TRBV28 with TRBJ2-3; 8 nucleotides match TRBD2. In nucleotides, the CDR3 is TGTGCCAGCAGTTCTCCTTCAGGGACTAGAAGCACAGATACGCAGTATTTT. Its protein product is CASSSPSGTRSTDTQYF.